Each of the 27 T cell receptor beta chains below was sequenced from the same sample in a study of blood T cell repertoires in COVID-19. The table came from immunoSEQ multiplex PCR; TCRdb's copy has only in-frame clones and leaves some out. The table lists roughly 570,000 clones, 85% to 90% of them singletons. Sequenced material: peripheral blood. All receptors come from a woman in her 50s with COVID-19, enrolled during active disease.

Concerning this clone itself: Compared with germline, one end of the junction differs, possibly owing to a read error. This chain joins TRBV29-1 and TRBJ2-7, with D maybe TRBD1 (6 bases). The germline CDR1 and CDR2 sequences are SQVTM and ANQGSEA. The CDR3 runs to 14 residues. The CDR3 DNA follows: TGCAGCGTCGAAGGACCGGGACACAACTACGAGCAGTACTTC. It is translated as CSVEGPGHNYEQYF.

The rearrangement links TRBV3-1 (or the pseudogene TRBV3-2) to TRBJ2-7, with TRBD1 matching over 8 bases. The CDR3 is 16 amino acids. The germline V gene has CDR1 LGHDT and CDR2 YNNKEL (reference sequence). V lost 1 base, J lost 2 bases, and 7 bases stayed unmatched. The CDR3 nucleotides are TGTGCCAGCAGCCAAGGGACAGGGAATATTGCCTACGAGCAGTACTTC. It codes for CASSQGTGNIAYEQYF.

The chain is built from TRBV7-9 and TRBJ2-1, with 7 bases that match TRBD1. CDR3 length equals 16 residues. Germline CDR1 reads SEHNR; CDR2 reads FQNEAQ (reference sequence). J lost 12 bases, V lost 4 bases, and 18 bases had no gene match. CDR3 DNA sequence: TGTGCCAGCAGCTCCGAATCTACAGGGGTGGTTCATCCGCAGTTCTTC. Translated: CASSSESTGVVHPQFF. The entire variable domain, with the rest obtained from reference TRBV7-9 and TRBJ2-1, is as follows: DTGVSQNPRHKITKRGQNVTFRCDPISEHNRLYWYRQTLGQGPEFLTYFQNEAQLEKSRLLSDRFSAERPKGSFSTLEIQRTEQGDSAMYLCASSSESTGVVHPQFFGPGTRLTVL.

The chain is built from TRBV12-5 and TRBJ1-1; perhaps TRBD1 as D (6 bases). The CDR3 consists of 13 residues. Germline V CDR1 and CDR2: LGHNT, FRNRAP. Trimming removed 9 bases from V and 1 base from J, with 12 bases in between. This chain's CDR3 is CASGTGTNTEAFF. Written as DNA, the CDR3 is TGTGCTAGCGGCACAGGGACGAACACTGAAGCTTTCTTT.

The chain combines TRBV7-2 with TRBJ2-2; a possible D gene is TRBD2 (6 bases). The V gene lost 5 bases and the J gene lost 3 bases, with 13 bases spanning the gap. The CDR3 has 15 amino acids. Germline assignment: CDR1 SGHTA and CDR2 FQGNSA. CDR3 sequence (DNA): TGTGCCAGCAGCCCAAGGGGACTCGACACCGGGGAGCTGTTTTTT. This encodes CASSPRGLDTGELFF.

This clone was counted a single time. This chain joins TRBV11-3 and TRBJ2-2, with a tentative D call TRBD2 (6 bases). V shed 5 bases and J shed 3 bases, with 16 bases lying between them. Germline lookup yields CDR1 SGHNT and CDR2 YENEEA. The CDR3 length is 16 residues. The chain's CDR3 is CASSGGLPLDTGELFF. The CDR3 DNA sequence: TGTGCCAGCAGCGGGGGACTCCCCCTCGACACCGGGGAGCTGTTTTTT.

This chain joins TRBV3-1 (or the pseudogene TRBV3-2) and TRBJ2-4, with 8 nucleotides matching TRBD1. V was clipped by 2 bases and J by 5 bases; unmatched bases: 5. The germline V gene encodes CDR1 LGHDT and CDR2 YNNKEL (reference sequence). This CDR3 contains 15 residues. CDR3 coding DNA: TGTGCCAGCAGCCAACAGGGGGCGCATGAAAACATTCAGTACTTC. Translation: CASSQQGAHENIQYF.

The CDR3 reads CASSVTTSGGDNEQFF. CDR3 in DNA: TGTGCCAGCAGCGTAACTACTAGCGGGGGGGATAATGAGCAGTTCTTC. The rearrangement links TRBV9 to TRBJ2-1; 13 positions agree with TRBD2. The germline V gene has CDR1 SGDLS and CDR2 YYNGEE. The CDR3 spans 16 residues. The V and J ends lost 1 base and 7 bases, in that order; junction bases with no gene match: 5.

This sequence joins TRBV7-9 and TRBJ1-1; D is perhaps TRBD1 (6 bases). Trimming cost V 5 bases and J 1 base, with 11 bases left between them. This CDR3 has 14 amino acids. CDR1 and CDR2 from the germline V gene are SEHNR and FQNEAQ (reference sequence). CDR3 coding DNA: TGTGCCAGCAGCGCTCTGACAGGGAACACTGAAGCTTTCTTT. Its protein product is CASSALTGNTEAFF. The full variable domain, rest sourced from reference TRBV7-9 and TRBJ1-1, is DTGVSQNPRHKITKRGQNVTFRCDPISEHNRLYWYRQTLGQGPEFLTYFQNEAQLEKSRLLSDRFSAERPKGSFSTLEIQRTEQGDSAMYLCASSALTGNTEAFFGQGTRLTVV.

V usage is TRBV10-2 and J usage is TRBJ2-3; a weak D match, TRBD1 (5 bases). The germline gives CDR1 WSHSY, CDR2 SAAADI. With 6 bases removed from V and 1 base from J, the gap between germline ends came to 11 bases. CDR3 length: 14 residues. The CDR3 DNA sequence: TGCGCCAGCAGCGTACAAGGGGGCACAGATACGCAGTATTTT. Translated: CASSVQGGTDTQYF.

The chain employs TRBV6-5 and TRBJ2-5, with 8 nucleotides matching TRBD2. CDR3 size: 16 residues. Germline loops: CDR1 MNHEY, CDR2 SVGAGI. Trimming took 1 base from V and 9 from J; bases not matched to a gene: 13. The CDR3 DNA sequence: TGTGCCAGCAGTTACTGGACGGGACGCGGGGGGATACCCCAGTACTTC. Translated: CASSYWTGRGGIPQYF.

This clone occurred a few times. The chain carries TRBV4-1 and TRBJ2-7, with TRBD1 matching 7 bases. The CDR3 length is 16 residues. V dropped 1 base and J dropped 2; count of bases not matched to a gene: 8. From germline, CDR1 is MGHRA and CDR2 YSYEKL. This CDR3 is CASSQVFGTATYEQYF. DNA for the CDR3: TGCGCCAGCAGCCAAGTCTTCGGGACAGCGACCTACGAGCAGTACTTC.

This clone was seen only a few times. The V and J genes are TRBV24-1 and TRBJ2-7, with D tentatively TRBD1 (5 bases). The V gene's germline CDR1 is KGHDR and CDR2 SFDVKD. Trimming cost V 6 bases and J 2 bases, with 10 bases left between them. This CDR3 is built from 13 residues. The CDR3 DNA reads as TGTGCCACCAGTCAGGGATCAGCCTACGAGCAGTACTTC. Protein sequence: CATSQGSAYEQYF.

There are a few counts of this clone. The V call is TRBV21-1, the J call TRBJ1-2. TRBV21-1 constitutes a pseudogene. The CDR3 length is 12 residues. The chain's CDR3 is CASSFRGGGYTF. The CDR3 bases are TGTGCCAGCAGCTTCAGAGGAGGTGGCTACACCTTC.

The chain uses TRBV3-1 (or the pseudogene TRBV3-2) and TRBJ2-5; the D gene is possibly TRBD1 (6 bases). The V gene lost 4 bases and the J gene lost 1 base, with 10 bases spanning the gap. The CDR3 has 14 residues. In germline, CDR1 is LGHDT, CDR2 YNNKEL (reference sequence). The CDR3 reads CASSPTGSQETQYF. The CDR3 DNA follows: TGTGCCAGCAGCCCTACAGGGTCCCAAGAGACCCAGTACTTC.

A few counts support this clone. J is TRBJ1-4 and V is TRBV19; D is uncertain. Trimming removed 5 bases at V and 5 bases at J, with 15 bases between. The germline V gene encodes CDR1 LNHDA and CDR2 SQIVND (reference sequence). The CDR3 is 15 residues long. The CDR3 DNA reads TGTGCCAGTAGTCCCGTTTTAAGGGAGAATGAAAAACTGTTTTTT. Protein: CASSPVLRENEKLFF.

This sequence joins TRBV18 and TRBJ2-7; D call uncertain. Germline V gene data show CDR1 as KGHSH and CDR2 as LQKENI. Trimming left V 3 bases short and J 0 bases short, with 12 bases between. The CDR3 loop spans 15 amino acids. Here the CDR3 DNA reads TGTGCCAGCTCACCCACGGCAGCGCGCTCCTACGAGCAGTACTTC. Translation gives CASSPTAARSYEQYF.

The table lists this clone with a few counts. This rearrangement joins TRBV24-1 to TRBJ1-6; D possibly corresponds to TRBD1 (5 bases). V was shortened by 5 bases and J by 9 bases, with 10 bases between the two germline ends. Looked up from germline, CDR1 is KGHDR and CDR2 is SFDVKD. The CDR3 sequence is 13 residues long. Written as DNA, the CDR3 is TGTGCCACCAGTGCTTCGGGGGGTTCACCCCTCCACTTT. This sequence encodes CATSASGGSPLHF.

The V call is TRBV7-9, the J call TRBJ1-5, with D unclear. V lost 4 bases and J 0 bases, leaving 16 bases between the germline ends. In germline, CDR1 is SEHNR, CDR2 FQNEAQ (reference sequence). The CDR3 runs 17 residues. The chain's CDR3 is CASSSGDDVDSNQPQHF. CDR3 DNA: TGTGCCAGCAGCTCCGGGGATGATGTCGATAGCAATCAGCCCCAGCATTTT. The full variable domain, in which reference TRBV7-9 and TRBJ1-5 provide the parts outside the CDR3, is DTGVSQNPRHKITKRGQNVTFRCDPISEHNRLYWYRQTLGQGPEFLTYFQNEAQLEKSRLLSDRFSAERPKGSFSTLEIQRTEQGDSAMYLCASSSGDDVDSNQPQHFGDGTRLSIL.

Notes on this clone: One junction end disagrees with the germline gene, perhaps due to a read error. The V call is TRBV6-6, the J call TRBJ1-6; D not certain. CDR3 length equals 15 residues. The germline V gene encodes CDR1 MNHNY and CDR2 SVGAGI (reference sequence). CDR3 sequence: CASSLEGSDNSPLHF. As DNA, the CDR3 is TGTGCCAGCAGTTTAGAGGGCTCCGATAATTCACCCCTCCACTTT.

The chain joins TRBV7-9 to TRBJ1-5, with D hard to call. CDR3 length equals 14 residues. Germline V gene sequence: CDR1 SEHNR, CDR2 FQNEAQ (reference sequence). With 1 base removed from V and 5 bases from J, the gap between germline ends came to 9 bases. CDR3 amino acids: CASSLGSRYQPQHF. The CDR3 nucleotides are TGTGCCAGCAGCTTAGGTAGTAGATATCAGCCCCAGCATTTT.

The chain couples TRBV27 to TRBJ2-7; 8 bases align to TRBD2. Germline V gives CDR1 MNHEY, CDR2 SMNVEV (reference sequence). The length of the CDR3 is 15 residues. J lost 5 bases, V lost 6 bases, and 12 bases had no gene match. DNA of the CDR3: TGTGCCAGCAGCCGCCTAGCGGGTTGGATGGACGAGCAGTACTTC. It translates to CASSRLAGWMDEQYF.

As concerns this clone: Other DNA sequences in this specimen translate into the identical CDR3. The chain recombines TRBV19 with TRBJ2-1; D gene ambiguous. The CDR3 is made up of 13 amino acids. The germline CDR1 and CDR2 sequences are LNHDA and SQIVND (reference sequence). The germline V and J ends were trimmed by 5 bases and 4 bases, with 9 bases remaining between them. The CDR3 loop reads CASSPRAYNEQFF. The CDR3 nucleotides are TGTGCCAGTAGTCCTCGAGCGTACAATGAGCAGTTCTTC.

CDR3 sequence: CASSLAGTSGTDTQYF. The CDR3 nucleotides read TGTGCCAGCAGCTTAGCCGGGACTAGCGGCACAGATACGCAGTATTTT. The chain is built from TRBV7-9 and TRBJ2-3; 10 nucleotides line up with TRBD2. The junction had 1 base not matched to a gene; V was cut back by 0 bases and J by 1 base. CDR1 and CDR2 (germline): SEHNR, FQNEAQ (reference sequence). The CDR3 runs to 16 residues.

The rearrangement uses TRBV13 and TRBJ2-2, with TRBD2 identical over 9 bases. The CDR3 sequence is 17 residues long. Looked up from germline, CDR1 is PRHDT and CDR2 is FYEKMQ (reference sequence). Unmatched junction bases numbered 13, after V lost 5 bases and J lost 6 bases. CDR3 protein: CASSVLLGGGAAGELFF. CDR3 coding DNA: TGTGCCAGCAGCGTCCTCCTGGGCGGGGGGGCCGCCGGGGAGCTGTTTTTT. Together with reference TRBV13 and TRBJ2-2, the CDR3 gives the full variable domain: AAGVIQSPRHLIKEKRETATLKCYPIPRHDTVYWYQQGPGQDPQFLISFYEKMQSDKGSIPDRFSAQQFSDYHSELNMSSLELGDSALYFCASSVLLGGGAAGELFFGEGSRLTVL.

This clone was picked up a small number of times. The rearrangement joins TRBV19 to TRBJ2-7; 7 bases are shared with TRBD2. Germline lookup yields CDR1 LNHDA and CDR2 SQIVND (reference sequence). The V and J ends lost 8 bases and 1 base, in that order; junction bases with no gene match: 8. This CDR3 contains 14 residues. CDR3 protein: CASSYGGGSYEQYF. DNA of the CDR3: TGTGCCAGTTCCTATGGGGGGGGTTCCTACGAGCAGTACTTC.

This chain joins TRBV12-3 or TRBV12-4 and TRBJ2-7; perhaps TRBD2 as D (5 bases). V shed 6 bases and J shed 5 bases, with 11 bases lying between them. CDR3 length: 12 amino acids. The CDR3 DNA sequence: TGTGCCAGCAGCCCCGGAGGTGACGAGCAGTACTTC. It encodes CASSPGGDEQYF.